This T cell receptor beta chain was observed in a study of blood T cells in healthy people across ages. Germline V CDR1 and CDR2: MNHEY, SVGAGI. Trimming cost V 6 bases and J 0 bases, with 18 bases left between them. CDR3 size: 16 residues. A second PCR, run for about 6 to 12 cycles, used a sample-barcoded 5' primer plus a J-beta primer mix. TCRdb used MiXCR to reprocess the 5' RACE reads, holding one entry per CDR3 protein. This sample yields roughly 1.9 million distinct CDR3 sequences, of which 30% to 40% are seen a single time; about 23% belongs to the top ten. The sequencing input was blood. This chain joins TRBV6-5 and TRBJ2-7, with D possibly matching TRBD1 (6 bases). The clonotype comes from a human donor in good health. As DNA, the CDR3 is TGTGCCAGCAGGGATCCGGCGACAGGCGGCTCCTACGAGCAGTACTTC. This translates into CASRDPATGGSYEQYF.